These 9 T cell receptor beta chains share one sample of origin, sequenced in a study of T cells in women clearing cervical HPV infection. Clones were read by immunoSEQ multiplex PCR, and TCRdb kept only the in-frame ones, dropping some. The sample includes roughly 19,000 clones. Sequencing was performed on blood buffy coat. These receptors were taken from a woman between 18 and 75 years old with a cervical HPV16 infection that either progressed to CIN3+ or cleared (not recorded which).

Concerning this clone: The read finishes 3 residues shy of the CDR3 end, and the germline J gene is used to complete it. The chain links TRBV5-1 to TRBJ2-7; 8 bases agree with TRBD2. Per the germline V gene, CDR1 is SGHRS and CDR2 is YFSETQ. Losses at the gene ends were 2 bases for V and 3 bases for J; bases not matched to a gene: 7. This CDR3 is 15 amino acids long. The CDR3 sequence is CASSFPGLGDYEQYF. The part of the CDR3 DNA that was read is TGCGCCAGCAGCTTTCCGGGACTAGGGGACTACGAG.

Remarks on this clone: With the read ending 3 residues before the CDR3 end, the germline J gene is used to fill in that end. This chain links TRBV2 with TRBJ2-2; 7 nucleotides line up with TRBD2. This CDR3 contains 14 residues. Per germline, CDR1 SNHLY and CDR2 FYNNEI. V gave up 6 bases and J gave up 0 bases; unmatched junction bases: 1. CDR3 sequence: CASSGTTNTGELFF. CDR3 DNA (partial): TGTGCCAGCAGCGGGACTACGAACACCGGGGAG.

The CDR3 bases that were read are TGTGCCAGCTCATTAGGGACAGGGGTGAATTCACCA. Amino acids: CASSLGTGVNSP. The whole CDR3 reads CASSLGTGVNSPLFF. This chain uses TRBV18 with TRBJ1-4; 10 bases match TRBD1. The missing CDR3 end, 3 residues past where the read stops, is filled in from the germline J gene. CDR3 length: 15 residues. Germline CDR1 is KGHSH and CDR2 is LQKENI. Drawing the rest from reference TRBV18 and TRBJ1-4, the complete variable domain is NAGVMQNPRHLVRRRGQEARLRCSPMKGHSHVYWYRQLPEEGLKFMVYLQKENIIDESGMPKERFSAEFPKEGPSILRIQQVVRGDSAAYFCASSLGTGVNSPLFFGSGTQLSVL.

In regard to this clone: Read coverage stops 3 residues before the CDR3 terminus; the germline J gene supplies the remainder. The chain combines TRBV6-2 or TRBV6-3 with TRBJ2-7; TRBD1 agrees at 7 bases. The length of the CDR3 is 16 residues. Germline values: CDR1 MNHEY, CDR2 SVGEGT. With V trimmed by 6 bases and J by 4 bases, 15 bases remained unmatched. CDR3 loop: CASRPQRTGHPYEQYF. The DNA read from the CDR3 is TGTGCCAGCAGACCCCAGAGGACAGGTCATCCTTACGAG.

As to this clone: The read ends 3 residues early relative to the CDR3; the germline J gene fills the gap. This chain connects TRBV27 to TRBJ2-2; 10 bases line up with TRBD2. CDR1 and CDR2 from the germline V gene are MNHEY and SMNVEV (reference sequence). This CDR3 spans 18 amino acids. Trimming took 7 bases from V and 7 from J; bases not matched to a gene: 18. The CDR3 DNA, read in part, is TGTGCCAGCAATCCTTTCGGCCTAGCGGGAGATGGGGACGGGGAG. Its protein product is CASNPFGLAGDGDGE. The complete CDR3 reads CASNPFGLAGDGDGELFF.

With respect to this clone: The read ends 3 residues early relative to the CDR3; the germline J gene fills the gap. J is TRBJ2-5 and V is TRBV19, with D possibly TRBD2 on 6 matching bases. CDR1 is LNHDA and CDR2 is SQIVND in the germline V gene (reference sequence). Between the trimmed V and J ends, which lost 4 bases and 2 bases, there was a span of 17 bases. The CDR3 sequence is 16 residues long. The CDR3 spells CASSTTSLGGQETQYF. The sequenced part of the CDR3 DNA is TGTGCCAGTAGTACCACTAGCTTAGGCGGTCAAGAGACC.

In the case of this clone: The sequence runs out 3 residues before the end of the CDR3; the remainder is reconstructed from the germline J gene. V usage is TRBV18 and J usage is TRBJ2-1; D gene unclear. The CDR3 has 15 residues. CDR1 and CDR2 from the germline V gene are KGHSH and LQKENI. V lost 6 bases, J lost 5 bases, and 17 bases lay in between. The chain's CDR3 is CASSLVPAVNNEQFF. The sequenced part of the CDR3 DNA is TGTGCCAGCTCCCTCGTCCCGGCGGTAAACAATGAG. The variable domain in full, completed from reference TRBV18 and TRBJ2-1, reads NAGVMQNPRHLVRRRGQEARLRCSPMKGHSHVYWYRQLPEEGLKFMVYLQKENIIDESGMPKERFSAEFPKEGPSILRIQQVVRGDSAAYFCASSLVPAVNNEQFFGPGTRLTVL.

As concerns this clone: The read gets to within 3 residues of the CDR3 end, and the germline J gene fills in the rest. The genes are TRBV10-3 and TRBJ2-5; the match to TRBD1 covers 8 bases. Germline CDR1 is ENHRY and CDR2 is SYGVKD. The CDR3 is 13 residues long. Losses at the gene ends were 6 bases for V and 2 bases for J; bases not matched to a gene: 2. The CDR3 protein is CAISWTGQETQYF. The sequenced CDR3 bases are TGTGCCATCAGCTGGACAGGGCAAGAGACC.

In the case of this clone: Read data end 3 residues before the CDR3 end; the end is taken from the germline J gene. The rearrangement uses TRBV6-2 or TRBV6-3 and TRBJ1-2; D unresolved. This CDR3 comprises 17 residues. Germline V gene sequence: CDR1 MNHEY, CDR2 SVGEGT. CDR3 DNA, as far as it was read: TGTGCCAGCAGTTATAGACTAGCGGGAGGGCCCGCAGATACC. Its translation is CASSYRLAGGPADT. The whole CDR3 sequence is CASSYRLAGGPADTYTF.